Presented here are 9 T cell receptor beta chains from one specimen sequenced in a study of lung T cells in sarcoidosis with Löfgren's syndrome. TCRdb independently ran MiXCR on the reads; one entry per CDR3 protein. Of about 2,500 distinct CDR3 sequences listed, roughly 29% are singletons. Specimen: CD4+ T cells from PBMCs. All receptors come from a human donor with sarcoidosis (Löfgren's syndrome or another form), or a control subject (not recorded which).

The chain is built from TRBV28 and TRBJ2-1; D is possibly TRBD2 (6 bases). Germline lookup yields CDR1 MDHEN and CDR2 SYDVKM. The CDR3 has 15 amino acids. With 5 bases removed from V and 4 bases from J, the gap between germline ends came to 15 bases. The CDR3 nucleotides read TGTGCCAGCAGTGTGGCATTAGCGGTGTACAATGAGCAGTTCTTC. Its protein product is CASSVALAVYNEQFF.

CDR3 in amino acids: CASSLLGIGMLSDIQYF. The CDR3 nucleotides are TGTGCCAGCAGTTTATTGGGGATAGGGATGTTATCGGACATTCAGTACTTC. V gene TRBV28 combines with J gene TRBJ2-4; no firm D call. Trimming took off 1 base at V and 8 bases at J, with 21 bases between the two ends. Germline V gene sequence: CDR1 MDHEN, CDR2 SYDVKM. The CDR3 has 17 amino acids.

Worth noting for this clonotype: A junction end diverges from the germline sequence, so it may reflect a read error. The V gene is TRBV19, the J gene TRBJ2-3; D gene unclear. In germline, CDR1 is LNHDA, CDR2 SQIVND (reference sequence). The CDR3 is 16 amino acids. The CDR3, as DNA: TGTGCCGGTAGTCCCAAGCGTCCTAAGAGGACAGATACGCAGTATTTT. Residues: CAGSPKRPKRTDTQYF.

There are a few counts of this clonotype. This is likely a read error, given that the CDR3 carries no conserved phenylalanine or tryptophan at its end. The genes are TRBV7-6 and TRBJ2-7; D not resolved. Trimming stripped 1 base from V and 7 bases from J, with 11 bases between. In germline, CDR1 is SGHVS, CDR2 FNYEAQ. There are 13 residues in the CDR3. CDR3 coding DNA: TGTGCCAGCAGCTTAGACCGAGTGGGAGAGCAGTACCTT. Amino acids: CASSLDRVGEQYL.

Of note for this clonotype: This clone may be a read error of a much larger clone one base away. This rearrangement joins TRBV29-1 to TRBJ2-1, with D unclear. The germline V gene encodes CDR1 SQVTM and CDR2 ANQGSEA. This CDR3 is 15 amino acids long. For the CDR3, the DNA is TGCAGCTTTGATAACGCCCGGCTTAAGGCCGATGAGCAGTTCTTC. It translates to CSFDNARLKADEQFF.

By share, this clonotype ranks as medium-sized. The rearrangement links TRBV29-1 to TRBJ2-5; D possibly corresponds to TRBD1 (5 bases). The V gene lost 6 bases and the J gene lost 1 base, with 15 bases spanning the gap. This CDR3 has 14 residues. The germline V gene encodes CDR1 SQVTM and CDR2 ANQGSEA. The CDR3 loop is CSVSAREPQETQYF. CDR3 nucleotides: TGCAGCGTGAGCGCCAGGGAACCCCAAGAGACCCAGTACTTC.

This chain links TRBV7-2 with TRBJ1-1; D gene uncertain. With 5 bases removed from V and 4 bases from J, the gap between germline ends came to 17 bases. Looked up from germline, CDR1 is SGHTA and CDR2 is FQGNSA. CDR3 length: 15 residues. The CDR3 here is CASSKRPGKGTEAFF. The CDR3 DNA reads as TGTGCCAGCAGCAAAAGACCCGGGAAAGGCACTGAAGCTTTCTTT.

This clonotype was observed a handful of times. A junction boundary mismatches the germline segment, possibly from a read error. This chain uses TRBV30 with TRBJ1-5; D possibly corresponds to TRBD1 (6 bases). Germline CDR1 is GTSNPN and CDR2 is SVGIG (reference sequence). The CDR3 runs 15 residues. For the CDR3, the DNA is TGTGCCCGGAGTAAGGACAGTAATAGCAATCAGCCCCAGCATTTT. It is translated as CARSKDSNSNQPQHF. Combining the CDR3 with reference TRBV30 and TRBJ1-5 gives the whole variable domain SQTIHQWPATLVQPVGSPLSLECTVEGTSNPNLYWYRQAAGRGLQLLFYSVGIGQISSEVPQNLSASRPQDRQFILSSKKLLLSDSGFYLCARSKDSNSNQPQHFGDGTRLSIL.

By share, this clonotype ranks as large. J is TRBJ1-1 and V is TRBV28, with a possible D match to TRBD1 (6 bases). V was shortened by 6 bases and J by 0 bases, with 11 bases between the two germline ends. CDR1 and CDR2 (germline): MDHEN, SYDVKM. This CDR3 contains 14 residues. CDR3 DNA: TGTGCCAGCAGATGGGCAGGGGTGAACACTGAAGCTTTCTTT. Translated, it gives CASRWAGVNTEAFF.